The present TCR beta chain was sequenced within a study of shared clonotypes between healthy human individuals. Findings of the study overall: Depth was large, yet rarefaction showed that sorted-subset sequencing was incomplete.

The sorted-subset replicate PCRs were given roughly 200 ng DNA, which is about 29,000 T cell genomes. Measured with immunoSEQ multiplex PCR; TCRdb has only the in-frame clones, and not every one. The sample holds 150,000 to 200,000 clones; over 80% are singletons and the top ten take 0.065% to 0.07%. CDR3 length: 13 residues. The germline V gene encodes CDR1 LNHNV and CDR2 YYDKDF (reference sequence). V lost 5 bases and J lost 6; bases outside the gene matches: 6. Each donor was a Caucasian adult residing in Nashville, Tennessee. CD4+ cells were split into CD45RA+ naive and CD45RA-negative memory subsets. Comments on this clone: Its matching antigen is unknown.

The chain combines TRBV15 with TRBJ1-2, with TRBD1 identical over 7 bases. The sequenced sample consisted of naive CD4+ T cells sorted from blood. Specified subset: CD45RA+ positively selected. The TCR originated in a woman aged 25 to 39 in good health. CDR3 protein: CATSSPGGNGYTF. CDR3 sequence (DNA): TGTGCCACCAGCTCCCCAGGGGGGAATGGCTACACCTTC.